This T cell receptor (beta chain) was recorded in a study of blood T cell repertoires in COVID-19. Overall study: Some COVID-19 samples were acute and others convalescent; all came from the United States, Italy and Spain.

In the original processing: Estimation of nucleated cell counts was performed using reference gene primer amplification. Assay: immunoSEQ multiplex PCR; the TCRdb copy retains only in-frame clones and omits some. V, J and clone size were drawn from that table, and D and trimming were deduced from the DNA. The sample yields a few hundred thousand clones, roughly nine tenths seen once. Trimming removed 3 bases from V and 0 bases from J, with 10 bases in between. Germline V CDR1 and CDR2: SGHRS, YFSETQ. The CDR3 consists of 15 residues. The TCR sequence derives from a man aged 18 to 30 who had recovered from COVID-19. The chain couples TRBV5-1 to TRBJ1-3; a possible D gene is TRBD1 (5 bases). The specimen was peripheral blood. The chain's CDR3 is CASSWGDNSGNTIYF. In DNA form, the CDR3 reads TGCGCCAGCAGCTGGGGGGATAACTCTGGAAACACCATATATTTT.